This entry is about one T cell receptor (beta chain). Trimming removed 1 base from V and 4 bases from J, with 10 bases in between. This CDR3 is built from 14 residues. This sample is drawn from a study of early T cells in non-severe SARS-CoV-2 infection. One entry per CDR3 protein results from TCRdb running MiXCR on the 5' RACE reads. Seen here are over 90,000 distinct CDR3 sequences, about 12% observed once, and the top ten hold 4.4%. The TCR was taken from an adult who was a healthcare worker with PCR-confirmed SARS-CoV-2 infection or an uninfected control (not recorded which). The sample was whole blood, taken at baseline. The J gene is TRBJ1-2, the V gene TRBV12-3 or TRBV12-4; no definite D call. Written as DNA, the CDR3 is TGTGCCAGCAGTTTAGGAGGTACTTCCTATGGCTACACCTTC. Its protein product is CASSLGGTSYGYTF.